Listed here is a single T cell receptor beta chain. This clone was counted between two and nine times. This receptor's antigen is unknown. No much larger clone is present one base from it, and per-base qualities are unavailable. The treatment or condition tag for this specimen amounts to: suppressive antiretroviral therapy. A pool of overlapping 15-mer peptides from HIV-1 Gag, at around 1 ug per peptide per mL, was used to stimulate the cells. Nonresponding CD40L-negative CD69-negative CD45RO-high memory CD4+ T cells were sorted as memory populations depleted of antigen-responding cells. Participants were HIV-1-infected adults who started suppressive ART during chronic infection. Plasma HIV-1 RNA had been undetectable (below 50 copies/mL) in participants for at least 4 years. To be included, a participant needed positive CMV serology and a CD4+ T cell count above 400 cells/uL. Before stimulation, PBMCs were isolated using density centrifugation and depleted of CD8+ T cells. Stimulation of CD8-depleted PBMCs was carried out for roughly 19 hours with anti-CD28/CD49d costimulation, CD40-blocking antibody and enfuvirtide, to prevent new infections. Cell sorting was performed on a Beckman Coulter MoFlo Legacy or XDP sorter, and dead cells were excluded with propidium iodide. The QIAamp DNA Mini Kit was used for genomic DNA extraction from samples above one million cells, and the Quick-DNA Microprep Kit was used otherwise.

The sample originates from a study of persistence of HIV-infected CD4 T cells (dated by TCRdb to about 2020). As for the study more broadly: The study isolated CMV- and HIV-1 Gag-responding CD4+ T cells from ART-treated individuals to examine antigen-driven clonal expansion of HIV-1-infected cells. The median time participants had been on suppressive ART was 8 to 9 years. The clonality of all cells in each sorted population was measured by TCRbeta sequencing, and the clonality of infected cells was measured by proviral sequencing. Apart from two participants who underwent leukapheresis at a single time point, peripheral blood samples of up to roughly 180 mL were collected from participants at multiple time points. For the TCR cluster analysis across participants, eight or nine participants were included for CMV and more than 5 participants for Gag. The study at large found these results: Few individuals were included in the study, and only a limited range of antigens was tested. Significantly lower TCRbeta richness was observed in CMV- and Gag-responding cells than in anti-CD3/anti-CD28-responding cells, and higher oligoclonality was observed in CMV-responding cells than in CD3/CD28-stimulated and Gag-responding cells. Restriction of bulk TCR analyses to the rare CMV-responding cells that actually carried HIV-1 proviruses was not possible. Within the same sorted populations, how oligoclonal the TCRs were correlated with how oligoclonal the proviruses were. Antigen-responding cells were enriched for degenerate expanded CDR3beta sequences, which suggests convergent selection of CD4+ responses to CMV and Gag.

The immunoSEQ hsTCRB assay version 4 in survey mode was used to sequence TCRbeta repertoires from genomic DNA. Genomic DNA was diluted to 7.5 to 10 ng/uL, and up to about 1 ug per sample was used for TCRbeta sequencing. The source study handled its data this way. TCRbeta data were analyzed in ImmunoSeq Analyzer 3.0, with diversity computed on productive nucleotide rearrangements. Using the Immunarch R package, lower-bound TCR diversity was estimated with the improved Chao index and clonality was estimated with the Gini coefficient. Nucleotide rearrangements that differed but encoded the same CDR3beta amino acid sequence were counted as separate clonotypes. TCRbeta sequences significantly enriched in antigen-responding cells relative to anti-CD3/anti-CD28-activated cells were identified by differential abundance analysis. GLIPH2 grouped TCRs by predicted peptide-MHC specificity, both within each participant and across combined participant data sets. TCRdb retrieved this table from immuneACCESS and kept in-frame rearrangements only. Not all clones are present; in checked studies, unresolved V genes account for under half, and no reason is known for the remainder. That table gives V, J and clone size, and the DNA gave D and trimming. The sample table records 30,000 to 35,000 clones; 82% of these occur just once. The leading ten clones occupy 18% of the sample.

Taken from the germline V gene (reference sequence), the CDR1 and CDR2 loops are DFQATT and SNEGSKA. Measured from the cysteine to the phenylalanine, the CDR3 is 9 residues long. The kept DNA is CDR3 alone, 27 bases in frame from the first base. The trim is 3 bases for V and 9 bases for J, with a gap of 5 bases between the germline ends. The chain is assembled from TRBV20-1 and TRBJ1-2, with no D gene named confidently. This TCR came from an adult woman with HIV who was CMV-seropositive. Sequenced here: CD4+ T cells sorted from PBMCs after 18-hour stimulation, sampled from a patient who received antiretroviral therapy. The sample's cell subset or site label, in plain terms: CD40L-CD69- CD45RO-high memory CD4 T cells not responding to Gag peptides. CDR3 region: CSASGSYTF. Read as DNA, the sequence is TGCAGTGCTAGTGGGAGCTACACCTTC.